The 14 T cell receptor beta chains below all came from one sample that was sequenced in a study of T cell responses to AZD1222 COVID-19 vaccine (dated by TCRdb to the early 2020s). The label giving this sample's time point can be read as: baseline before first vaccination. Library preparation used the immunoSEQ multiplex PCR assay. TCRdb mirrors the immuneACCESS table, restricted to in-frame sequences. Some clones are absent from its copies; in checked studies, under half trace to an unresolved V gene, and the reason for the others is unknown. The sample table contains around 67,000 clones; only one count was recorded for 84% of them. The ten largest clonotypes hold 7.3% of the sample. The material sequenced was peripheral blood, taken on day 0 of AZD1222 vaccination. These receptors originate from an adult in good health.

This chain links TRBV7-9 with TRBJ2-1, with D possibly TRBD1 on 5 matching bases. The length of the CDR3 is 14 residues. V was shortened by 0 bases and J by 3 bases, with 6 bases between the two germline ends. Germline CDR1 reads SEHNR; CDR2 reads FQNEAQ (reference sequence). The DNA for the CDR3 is TGTGCCAGCAGCTTAGCGACAGTCTACAATGAGCAGTTCTTC. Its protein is CASSLATVYNEQFF.

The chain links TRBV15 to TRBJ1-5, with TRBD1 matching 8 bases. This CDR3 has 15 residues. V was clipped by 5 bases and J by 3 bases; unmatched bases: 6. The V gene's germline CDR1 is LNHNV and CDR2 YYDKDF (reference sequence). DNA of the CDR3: TGTGCCACCAGCCCCTTGGACAGGGACAATCAGCCCCAGCATTTT. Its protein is CATSPLDRDNQPQHF.

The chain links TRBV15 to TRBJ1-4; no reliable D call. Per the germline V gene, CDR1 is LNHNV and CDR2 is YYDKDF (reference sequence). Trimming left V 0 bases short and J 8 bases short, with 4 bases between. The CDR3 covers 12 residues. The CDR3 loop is CATSRDVEKLFF. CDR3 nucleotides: TGTGCCACCAGCAGAGACGTCGAAAAACTGTTTTTT.

The CDR3 nucleotides read TGTGCCTGGAGTGTTGGGGAATCCTACGAGCAGTACTTC. Its protein product is CAWSVGESYEQYF. This chain connects TRBV30 to TRBJ2-7; D not resolved. Germline CDR1 GTSNPN, CDR2 SVGIG (reference sequence). Trimming removed 0 bases at V and 1 base at J, with 7 bases between. This CDR3 contains 13 residues.

The CDR3 loop reads CASSIASYSNQPQHF. CDR3 in DNA: TGTGCCAGTAGTATAGCCAGTTATAGCAATCAGCCCCAGCATTTT. The chain couples TRBV19 to TRBJ1-5; D uncertain. The V end lost 1 base, the J end lost 0 bases, and 7 bases lay between the germline ends. Germline V CDR1 and CDR2: LNHDA, SQIVND (reference sequence). The CDR3 is 15 residues long. Supplemented by reference TRBV19 and TRBJ1-5, the full variable domain reads DGGITQSPKYLFRKEGQNVTLSCEQNLNHDAMYWYRQDPGQGLRLIYYSQIVNDFQKGDIAEGYSVSREKKESFPLTVTSAQKNPTAFYLCASSIASYSNQPQHFGDGTRLSIL.

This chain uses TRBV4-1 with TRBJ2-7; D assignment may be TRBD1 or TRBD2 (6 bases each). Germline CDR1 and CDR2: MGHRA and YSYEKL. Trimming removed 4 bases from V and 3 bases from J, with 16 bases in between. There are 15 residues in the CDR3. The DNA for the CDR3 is TGCGCCAGCAGCCTACGTCCAGGAGGGGGCTACGAGCAGTACTTC. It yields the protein CASSLRPGGGYEQYF.

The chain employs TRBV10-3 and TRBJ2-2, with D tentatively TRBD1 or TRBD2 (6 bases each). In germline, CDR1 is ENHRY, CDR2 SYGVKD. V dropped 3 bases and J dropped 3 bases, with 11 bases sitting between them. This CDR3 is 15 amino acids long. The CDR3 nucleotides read TGTGCCATCAGTGAAAGGGGGGCGGACACCGGGGAGCTGTTTTTT. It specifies CAISERGADTGELFF.

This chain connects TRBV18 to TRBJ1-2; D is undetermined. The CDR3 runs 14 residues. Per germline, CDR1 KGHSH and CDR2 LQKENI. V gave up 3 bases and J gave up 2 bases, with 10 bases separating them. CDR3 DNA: TGTGCCAGCTCACCTCCAGAGGGCAACTATGGCTACACCTTC. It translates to CASSPPEGNYGYTF.

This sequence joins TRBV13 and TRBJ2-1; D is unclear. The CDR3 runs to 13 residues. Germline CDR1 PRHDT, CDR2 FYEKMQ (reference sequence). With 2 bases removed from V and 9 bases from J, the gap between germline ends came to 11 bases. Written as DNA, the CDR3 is TGTGCCAGCAGCTTAAGCCTGCTCGGTGAGCAGTTCTTC. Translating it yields CASSLSLLGEQFF. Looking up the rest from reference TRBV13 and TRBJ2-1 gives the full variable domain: AAGVIQSPRHLIKEKRETATLKCYPIPRHDTVYWYQQGPGQDPQFLISFYEKMQSDKGSIPDRFSAQQFSDYHSELNMSSLELGDSALYFCASSLSLLGEQFFGPGTRLTVL.

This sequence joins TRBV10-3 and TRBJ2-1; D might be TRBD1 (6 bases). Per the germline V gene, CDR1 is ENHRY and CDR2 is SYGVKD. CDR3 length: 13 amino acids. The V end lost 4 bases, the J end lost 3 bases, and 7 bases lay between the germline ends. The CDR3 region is CAISGTVYNEQFF. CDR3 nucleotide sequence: TGTGCCATCAGTGGGACAGTCTACAATGAGCAGTTCTTC.

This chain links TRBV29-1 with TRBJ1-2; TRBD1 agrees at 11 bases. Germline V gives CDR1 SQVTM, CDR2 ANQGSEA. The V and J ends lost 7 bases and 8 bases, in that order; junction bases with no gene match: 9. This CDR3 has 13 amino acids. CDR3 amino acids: CSAWGQGEYGYTF. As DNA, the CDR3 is TGCAGCGCCTGGGGACAGGGGGAATACGGCTACACCTTC.

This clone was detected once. In DNA form, the CDR3 reads TGTGCCAGCTCACAAAGTGGGGAGGGTCAGCCCCAGCATTTT. Protein product: CASSQSGEGQPQHF. This chain joins TRBV18 and TRBJ1-5; D gene uncertain. CDR1 KGHSH and CDR2 LQKENI come from the germline V gene. V lost 4 bases and J lost 6, with 13 bases in between. The CDR3 has 14 residues. Full variable domain (rest looked up from reference TRBV18 and TRBJ1-5): NAGVMQNPRHLVRRRGQEARLRCSPMKGHSHVYWYRQLPEEGLKFMVYLQKENIIDESGMPKERFSAEFPKEGPSILRIQQVVRGDSAAYFCASSQSGEGQPQHFGDGTRLSIL.

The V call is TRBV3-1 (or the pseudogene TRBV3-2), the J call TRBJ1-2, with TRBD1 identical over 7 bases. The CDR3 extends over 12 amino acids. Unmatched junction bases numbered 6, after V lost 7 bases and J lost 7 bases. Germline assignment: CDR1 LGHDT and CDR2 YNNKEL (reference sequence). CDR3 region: CASNLQGSGYTF. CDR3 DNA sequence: TGTGCCAGCAACTTACAGGGGAGTGGCTACACCTTC.

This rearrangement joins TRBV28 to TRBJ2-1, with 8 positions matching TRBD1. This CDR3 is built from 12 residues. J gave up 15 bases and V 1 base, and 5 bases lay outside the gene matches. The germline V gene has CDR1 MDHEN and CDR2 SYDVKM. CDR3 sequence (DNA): TGTGCCAGCAGTTTATCGCTGGGGACAGGGTTCTTC. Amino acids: CASSLSLGTGFF.